The rows below give T cell receptor beta chains drawn from one sample of a study of T cell changes during pregnancy in multiple sclerosis. Profiling relied on immunoSEQ multiplex PCR, and the TCRdb table lists in-frame clones only, not all of them. This table holds more than 65,000 clones, about 90% found once. Sample: peripheral blood, taken after pregnancy. Every receptor here comes from a female donor in good health, enrolled as a control in a pregnancy study. Each CDR3 is given with its conserved first and last residue. A D gene is named only where the DNA matches it firmly. For some rows the clone size is stated as once, few or many, or as a class when expanded; others skip it.

D gene: TRBD1
J gene: TRBJ2-6
clone size: .
V gene: TRBV7-8
CDR3 protein: CAIETGLFSSGANVLTF
CDR3 DNA: TGTGCCATCGAGACAGGGTTATTCAGCTCTGGGGCCAACGTCCTGACTTTC

D gene: TRBD1
J gene: TRBJ2-5
clone size: .
V gene: TRBV7-2
CDR3 protein: CASSRDSQETQYF
CDR3 DNA: TGTGCCAGCAGTCGGGACAGCCAAGAGACCCAGTACTTC

D gene: TRBD1
J gene: TRBJ1-2
clone size: .
V gene: TRBV6-5
CDR3 protein: CASSYTGTGLKGYTF
CDR3 DNA: TGTGCCAGCAGTTACACCGGGACAGGGTTAAAAGGCTACACCTTC

D gene: .
J gene: TRBJ1-1
clone size: .
V gene: TRBV13
CDR3 protein: CASSSASVFGGAGAEAFF
CDR3 DNA: TGTGCCAGCAGCTCAGCTTCAGTCTTCGGAGGGGCGGGGGCTGAAGCTTTCTTT

D gene: .
J gene: TRBJ1-5
clone size: .
V gene: TRBV19
CDR3 protein: CATNAGRRTGPQHF
CDR3 DNA: TGTGCCACCAACGCTGGACGGAGGACGGGGCCCCAGCATTTT

D gene: .
J gene: TRBJ1-1
clone size: .
V gene: TRBV18
CDR3 protein: CASSPPRQVNTEAFF
CDR3 DNA: TGTGCCAGCTCACCACCGAGACAGGTGAACACTGAAGCTTTCTTT

D gene: TRBD1
J gene: TRBJ2-7
clone size: .
V gene: TRBV6-1
CDR3 protein: CASSLRDRAEQYF
CDR3 DNA: TGTGCCAGCAGTCTCCGGGACAGGGCTGAGCAGTACTTC

D gene: .
J gene: TRBJ1-1
clone size: few
V gene: TRBV11-2
CDR3 protein: CASSLKAGTGRMNTEAFF
CDR3 DNA: TGTGCCAGCAGCTTAAAGGCCGGTACAGGGCGGATGAACACTGAAGCTTTCTTT

D gene: .
J gene: TRBJ1-1
clone size: .
V gene: TRBV4-1
CDR3 protein: CASSQVARNTEAFF
CDR3 DNA: TGCGCCAGCAGCCAAGTGGCCCGGAACACTGAAGCTTTCTTT

D gene: .
J gene: TRBJ2-5
clone size: .
V gene: TRBV7-7
CDR3 protein: CASSFNGGGPQYF
CDR3 DNA: TGTGCTAGCAGCTTCAATGGAGGGGGCCCCCAGTACTTC

D gene: TRBD2
J gene: TRBJ2-2
clone size: .
V gene: TRBV9
CDR3 protein: CASSVGRGGLNTGELFF
CDR3 DNA: TGTGCCAGCAGCGTGGGGCGGGGGGGACTGAACACCGGGGAGCTGTTTTTT

D gene: .
J gene: TRBJ1-1
clone size: few
V gene: TRBV9
CDR3 protein: CASSVERANTEAFF
CDR3 DNA: TGTGCCAGCAGCGTAGAGAGGGCCAACACTGAAGCTTTCTTT

D gene: .
J gene: TRBJ2-7
clone size: .
V gene: TRBV7-2
CDR3 protein: CASSLEQGLHEQYF
CDR3 DNA: TGTGCCAGCAGCTTAGAACAGGGTTTACACGAGCAGTACTTC

D gene: TRBD2
J gene: TRBJ2-3
clone size: .
V gene: TRBV5-6
CDR3 protein: CASSLGLASGGARTDTQYF
CDR3 DNA: TGTGCCAGCAGCTTGGGCCTGGCTAGCGGGGGGGCAAGAACAGATACGCAGTATTTT

D gene: .
J gene: TRBJ2-2
clone size: few
V gene: TRBV30
CDR3 protein: CAWSSDTGELFF
CDR3 DNA: TGTGCCTGGAGTTCCGACACCGGGGAGCTGTTTTTT

D gene: TRBD1
J gene: TRBJ1-5
clone size: .
V gene: TRBV7-2
CDR3 protein: CASSRDRVRNQPQHF
CDR3 DNA: TGTGCCAGCAGTAGGGACAGGGTTCGAAATCAGCCCCAGCATTTT

D gene: .
J gene: TRBJ2-3
clone size: once
V gene: TRBV30
CDR3 protein: CAWSTGADTQYF
CDR3 DNA: TGTGCCTGGAGTACGGGGGCAGATACGCAGTATTTT

D gene: .
J gene: TRBJ1-4
clone size: .
V gene: TRBV11-2
CDR3 protein: CASSWRPGMEKLFF
CDR3 DNA: TGTGCCAGCAGCTGGCGTCCCGGGATGGAAAAACTGTTTTTT

D gene: .
J gene: TRBJ2-6
clone size: .
V gene: TRBV25-1
CDR3 protein: CASSDPHGAGANVLTF
CDR3 DNA: TGTGCCAGCAGTGATCCCCACGGGGCTGGGGCCAACGTCCTGACTTTC

D gene: .
J gene: TRBJ1-1
clone size: once
V gene: TRBV19
CDR3 protein: CASSGGHTEAFF
CDR3 DNA: TGTGCCAGTAGTGGCGGTCACACTGAAGCTTTCTTT

D gene: .
J gene: TRBJ1-1
clone size: .
V gene: TRBV6-1
CDR3 protein: CASSMRGGSTEAFF
CDR3 DNA: TGTGCCAGCAGTATGAGGGGGGGAAGTACTGAAGCTTTCTTT

D gene: TRBD1
J gene: TRBJ1-3
clone size: .
V gene: TRBV2
CDR3 protein: CASSEEGQALLRGNTIYF
CDR3 DNA: TGTGCCAGCAGTGAAGAAGGACAGGCTCTACTTCGGGGAAACACCATATATTTT

D gene: TRBD2
J gene: TRBJ2-7
clone size: few
V gene: TRBV9
CDR3 protein: CASSASGTSAYEQYF
CDR3 DNA: TGTGCCAGCAGCGCGAGTGGGACTAGCGCCTACGAGCAGTACTTC

D gene: TRBD1
J gene: TRBJ1-3
clone size: .
V gene: TRBV30
CDR3 protein: CAWTPGTGVPGNTIYF
CDR3 DNA: TGTGCCTGGACCCCCGGGACAGGGGTTCCTGGAAACACCATATATTTT

D gene: .
J gene: TRBJ1-1
clone size: once
V gene: TRBV6-5
CDR3 protein: CASSYWRGMNTEAFF
CDR3 DNA: TGTGCCAGCAGTTACTGGCGGGGGATGAACACTGAAGCTTTCTTT

D gene: .
J gene: TRBJ1-5
clone size: once
V gene: TRBV2
CDR3 protein: CASRQGVNQPQHF
CDR3 DNA: TGTGCCAGCAGACAGGGCGTCAATCAGCCCCAGCATTTT

D gene: TRBD2
J gene: TRBJ2-1
clone size: .
V gene: TRBV10-3
CDR3 protein: CAIRGTLAGEDNEQFF
CDR3 DNA: TGTGCCATCAGGGGCACACTAGCGGGGGAGGACAATGAGCAGTTCTTC

D gene: TRBD1
J gene: TRBJ1-2
clone size: .
V gene: TRBV11-3
CDR3 protein: CASSTGQRGYTF
CDR3 DNA: TGTGCCAGCAGCACGGGACAGCGGGGCTACACCTTC